Sequencing of this T cell receptor (beta chain) was carried out in a study of blood T cell repertoires in COVID-19 (dated by TCRdb to about 2020). Concerning the study at large: The collaborator samples originated in the United States, Italy and Spain and spanned the acute and convalescent phases of COVID-19. The material from the prospective study consisted of cDNA or gDNA derived from T cells, B-cell-depleted T cells, or PBMCs. Deeply sampled blood TCRbeta repertoires from subjects exposed to, actively infected with, or recovered from COVID-19 were included in the dataset. A freely available public database, intended as a resource for researchers studying the immune response to SARS-CoV-2, is where the repertoires were released. Samples were obtained from the ongoing ImmuneRACE study (first 160 participants) and from over 1,000 subjects provided by 6 global collaborators. Nearly every sample came with metadata listing a de-identified subject ID, COVID-19 status, age in years and sex. Where available, HLA class I and class II types were obtained from metadata supplied by the sample provider rather than from assay-based typing. Here is what the overall study found, with its caveats: The amount of clinical and demographic metadata varied by source and participant and was provided uncurated.

Collaborating institutions collected whole blood in K2EDTA tubes following their own protocols. For TCRbeta analysis, collaborators shipped samples in one of three forms: frozen whole blood, isolated PBMCs, or DNA extracted from either of those sample types. Including cysteine and phenylalanine, the CDR3 has 19 amino acids. CDR3 DNA only is kept here, 57 bases in frame from base 1. As encoded in the germline V gene, CDR1 is SGHRS while CDR2 is YFSETQ. V loses 0 bases at its end and J loses 0 bases; junction bases beyond the gene matches: 7. Concerning this clone: Its recognized antigen is unknown. Base quality data are lacking; no much larger clone is found one base away.

The immunoSEQ Assay, a bias-controlled multiplex PCR, was used to amplify TCRbeta CDR3 regions from genomic DNA. Per the authors' processing: Nucleated cell counts per sample were estimated from amplification of reference gene primers within the assay. Sequence reads were collapsed and filtered to measure the absolute abundance of every unique TCRbeta CDR3 rearrangement. For each sample, productive Simpson clonality was calculated by taking the square root of Simpson's diversity index across productive rearrangements. TCRdb carries this immuneACCESS record with in-frame sequences only. Its versions omit some clonotypes, under half of them owing to an unresolved V gene in the studies checked, with the rest unexplained. The V and J calls and clone size are taken from that table; D and trimming were inferred from the DNA. For this sample the table gives 200,000 to 300,000 clones, of which 70% to 90% were detected only once. The top ten constitute over 3.5% of the sample.

The chain uses TRBV5-1 and TRBJ2-1, with 12 bases in between that match TRBD2. Source material: peripheral blood. The sequence was collected from a woman in her thirties or forties with acute or convalescent COVID-19. Read as DNA, the sequence is TGCGCCAGCAGCTTGGCCCTAGCGGGGGGGCGTAGCTCCTACAATGAGCAGTTCTTC. It specifies CASSLALAGGRSSYNEQFF.